There are a few counts of the clone carrying this TCR beta chain. Its antigen is not known. V shed 5 bases, J shed 8 bases, and the junction held 9 bases outside the gene matches. This CDR3 spans 16 amino acids. The germline V gene has CDR1 SGHTA and CDR2 FQGNSA. This specimen belongs to a study of T cell responses to AZD1222 COVID-19 vaccine. General observations from the study: The study reported that nearly half of spike-specific TCRs target unmutated variant regions.

TCRdb keeps only in-frame clones here, not all; method: immunoSEQ multiplex PCR. The sample has about 160,000 clones; roughly nine tenths are singletons. The material was peripheral blood, obtained on day 0 of AZD1222 vaccination. This TCR was sampled from an adult in good health. The rearrangement joins TRBV7-2 to TRBJ1-6; 10 bases line up with TRBD1. The CDR3 here is CASSPQTGGRHSPLHF. In DNA form, the CDR3 reads TGTGCCAGCAGCCCTCAGACAGGGGGCAGACATTCACCCCTCCACTTT.